Following are 27 T cell receptor beta chains from one sample sequenced in a study of blood T cell repertoires in COVID-19. Libraries were prepared by immunoSEQ multiplex PCR; TCRdb keeps only in-frame clonotypes and omits some of them. This sample has over 150,000 clones, with approximately 84% found just once. The sample was peripheral blood. Receptors originate from a man aged 35 to 55 with acute or convalescent COVID-19.

This clone was counted only a few times. The chain recombines TRBV5-5 with TRBJ2-7; D call uncertain. Germline-derived CDR1 and CDR2 are SGHKS and YYEKEE (reference sequence). The V end lost 1 base, the J end lost 5 bases, and 7 bases lay between the germline ends. There are 12 residues in the CDR3. Written as DNA, the CDR3 is TGTGCCAGCAGCTTGTTTTCCGACGAGCAGTACTTC. It encodes CASSLFSDEQYF.

This clone was recorded once. The chain couples TRBV6-1 to TRBJ1-2; no definite D call. Trimming shortened V by 3 bases and J by 4 bases, and 9 bases separated the two germline ends. The CDR3 covers 13 residues. Germline V CDR1 and CDR2: MNHNS, SASEGT. CDR3 amino acids: CASSDGGLYGYTF. The DNA for the CDR3 is TGTGCCAGCAGTGATGGAGGGCTCTATGGCTACACCTTC.

V and J are TRBV5-6 and TRBJ2-5; no firm D call. Germline V gene sequence: CDR1 SGHDT, CDR2 YYEEEE. There are 13 residues in the CDR3. Trimming removed 1 base at V and 5 bases at J, with 9 bases between. For the CDR3, the DNA is TGTGCCAGCAGCTTGTACAGCAGGGAGACCCAGTACTTC. It specifies CASSLYSRETQYF.

This chain uses TRBV6-2 or TRBV6-3 with TRBJ2-7; perhaps TRBD1 as D (5 bases). Trimming pared 5 bases from V and 2 bases from J, leaving 16 bases between. CDR1 is MNHEY, CDR2 SVGEGT, per germline. This CDR3 comprises 15 residues. CDR3 residues: CASSADPGKPYEQYF. The CDR3 DNA sequence: TGTGCCAGCAGTGCTGACCCAGGGAAGCCCTACGAGCAGTACTTC.

The J gene is TRBJ1-1, the V gene TRBV11-2, with 7 bases lining up with TRBD1. The germline V gene encodes CDR1 SGHAT and CDR2 FQNNGV. The CDR3 is 13 amino acids. V lost 5 bases, J lost 10 bases, and 10 bases stayed unmatched. DNA for the CDR3: TGTGCCAGCAGCCCGGGACAGAGTGGTGGAGCTTTCTTT. The encoded protein is CASSPGQSGGAFF.

V gene TRBV18 combines with J gene TRBJ2-3; D is possibly TRBD1 (6 bases). CDR1 is KGHSH, CDR2 LQKENI, per germline. The CDR3 is 16 residues long. With 2 bases removed from V and 0 bases from J, the gap between germline ends came to 12 bases. CDR3 sequence: CASSPGGRTSTDTQYF. CDR3 nucleotides: TGTGCCAGCTCACCAGGGGGCAGGACTAGCACAGATACGCAGTATTTT.

The rearrangement uses TRBV19 and TRBJ2-3; TRBD1 agrees at 7 bases. The germline V gene has CDR1 LNHDA and CDR2 SQIVND (reference sequence). The CDR3 is made up of 16 amino acids. J was trimmed by 4 bases and V by 0 bases; bases with no gene match: 7. CDR3 bases: TGTGCCAGTAGTATAGATCCTGGACAGGCATCAGATACGCAGTATTTT. It specifies CASSIDPGQASDTQYF.

V gene TRBV5-1 combines with J gene TRBJ2-2; 9 bases are shared with TRBD1. The J segment lost 5 bases and the V segment lost 2 bases, leaving 4 bases of the junction unmatched. Germline CDR1 reads SGHRS; CDR2 reads YFSETQ. This CDR3 has 15 residues. CDR3 coding DNA: TGCGCCAGCAGCTTAAGGACAGGGGATACCGGGGAGCTGTTTTTT. This gives the protein CASSLRTGDTGELFF.

The genes are TRBV28 and TRBJ1-2; D remains unclear. V lost 4 bases to trimming and J lost 5 bases, with 5 bases between them. This CDR3 contains 11 residues. CDR1 and CDR2 from the germline V gene are MDHEN and SYDVKM. The CDR3 sequence: CASSWEYGYTF. In DNA form, the CDR3 reads TGTGCCAGCAGTTGGGAGTATGGCTACACCTTC.

V gene TRBV19 combines with J gene TRBJ2-6, with D perhaps matching TRBD1 (6 bases). The V end was cut by 7 bases, the J end by 0 bases, with 16 bases between. The CDR3 totals 17 residues. The germline V gene encodes CDR1 LNHDA and CDR2 SQIVND (reference sequence). CDR3 DNA: TGTGCCAGTACCGAGACAGGAAGTTTCTCTGGGGCCAACGTCCTGACTTTC. Protein: CASTETGSFSGANVLTF.

V is TRBV28 and J is TRBJ2-7, with a tentative D call TRBD1 (6 bases). The germline V gene has CDR1 MDHEN and CDR2 SYDVKM. The CDR3 extends over 14 amino acids. Trimming removed 7 bases from V and 6 bases from J, with 19 bases in between. The CDR3 bases are TGTGCCAGCATCCCCTCAGGGGAATGGCGCGAGCAGTACTTC. Translating it yields CASIPSGEWREQYF.

This chain joins TRBV2 and TRBJ2-5; D gene unclear. The V and J ends lost 7 bases and 2 bases respectively, with 5 bases between them. The CDR3 is made up of 11 amino acids. The germline gives CDR1 SNHLY, CDR2 FYNNEI. The CDR3 bases are TGTGCCAGCAACAATCAAGAGACCCAGTACTTC. Protein sequence: CASNNQETQYF. Drawing the rest from reference TRBV2 and TRBJ2-5, the complete variable domain is EPEVTQTPSHQVTQMGQEVILRCVPISNHLYFYWYRQILGQKVEFLVSFYNNEISEKSEIFDDQFSVERPDGSNFTLKIRSTKLEDSAMYFCASNNQETQYFGPGTRLLVL.

This chain connects TRBV6-5 to TRBJ2-5; 10 positions agree with TRBD1. V dropped 6 bases and J dropped 5; count of bases not matched to a gene: 9. Germline CDR1 is MNHEY and CDR2 is SVGAGI. This CDR3 is 15 amino acids long. The CDR3 DNA reads as TGTGCCAGCAGGGACCGACAGGGGGCCAGTGAGACCCAGTACTTC. Translation gives CASRDRQGASETQYF.

This chain connects TRBV14 to TRBJ2-1, with 9 bases matching TRBD2. Trimming cost V 2 bases and J 7 bases; bases outside gene matches: 3. This CDR3 has 14 residues. CDR1 and CDR2 (germline): SGHDN, FVKESK. CDR3 sequence (DNA): TGTGCCAGCAGCCAAATAGCGGGGGAAAATGAGCAGTTCTTC. Its protein is CASSQIAGENEQFF.

The chain joins TRBV18 to TRBJ2-4; the match to TRBD2 covers 7 bases. Per the germline V gene, CDR1 is KGHSH and CDR2 is LQKENI. Trimming at V came to 1 base and at J to 1 base, leaving 4 bases not matched to a gene. The CDR3 is made up of 16 amino acids. For the CDR3, the DNA is TGTGCCAGCTCACCACAGGGGACTATGGCCAAAAACATTCAGTACTTC. Translation: CASSPQGTMAKNIQYF.

The chain's CDR3 is CASSGGGGAGFYGYTF. The CDR3 DNA reads as TGTGCCAGCAGTGGAGGTGGGGGGGCCGGGTTCTATGGCTACACCTTC. The chain joins TRBV6-1 to TRBJ1-2; D is possibly TRBD1 (6 bases). Trimming left V 4 bases short and J 4 bases short, with 19 bases between. Looked up from germline, CDR1 is MNHNS and CDR2 is SASEGT. The CDR3 has 16 amino acids.

The chain links TRBV5-6 to TRBJ1-1, with D unresolved. The CDR3 extends over 12 amino acids. Germline V CDR1 and CDR2: SGHDT, YYEEEE. The V gene lost 0 bases and the J gene lost 6 bases, with 6 bases spanning the gap. DNA of the CDR3: TGTGCCAGCAGCTTGGGGAGCCCTGAAGCTTTCTTT. Its translation: CASSLGSPEAFF.

A single count supports this clone. The V and J genes are TRBV28 and TRBJ1-4, with D maybe TRBD1 (6 bases). CDR3 length equals 13 residues. The germline gives CDR1 MDHEN, CDR2 SYDVKM. The germline V and J ends were trimmed by 3 bases and 10 bases, with 12 bases remaining between them. CDR3 loop: CASSFLQGRKLFF. The CDR3 DNA follows: TGTGCCAGCAGTTTTTTGCAGGGGCGAAAACTGTTTTTT.

This chain joins TRBV19 and TRBJ1-5; D gene uncertain. This CDR3 contains 12 residues. Per the germline V gene, CDR1 is LNHDA and CDR2 is SQIVND (reference sequence). Trimming pared 3 bases from V and 4 bases from J, leaving 4 bases between. The CDR3 DNA sequence: TGTGCCAGTAGTATCCCGAATCAGCCCCAGCATTTT. It codes for CASSIPNQPQHF.

The chain couples TRBV6-5 to TRBJ1-1; 9 nucleotides match TRBD1. CDR3 size: 15 residues. V lost 10 bases, J lost 0 bases, and 9 bases stayed unmatched. Germline loops: CDR1 MNHEY, CDR2 SVGAGI. The chain's CDR3 is CATLPGDRVNTEAFF. CDR3 in DNA: TGTGCCACCCTCCCCGGGGACAGGGTGAACACTGAAGCTTTCTTT.

The chain joins TRBV4-3 to TRBJ2-2, with 8 bases that match TRBD1. CDR1 is LGHNA, CDR2 YSLEER, per germline. V gave up 1 base and J gave up 3 bases; unmatched junction bases: 7. This CDR3 is built from 17 residues. The CDR3 sequence: CASSQGRGRGDTGELFF. The CDR3 region has the DNA TGCGCCAGCAGCCAAGGCAGGGGGCGTGGAGACACCGGGGAGCTGTTTTTT.

The chain couples TRBV19 to TRBJ1-1; D remains unclear. CDR3 length equals 14 residues. V was cut by 2 bases and J by 1 base, with 8 bases left in between. The germline V gene encodes CDR1 LNHDA and CDR2 SQIVND (reference sequence). The CDR3 protein is CASSILGGNTEAFF. DNA of the CDR3: TGTGCCAGTAGTATACTCGGAGGGAACACTGAAGCTTTCTTT.

Comment on this clone: One end of the junction fails to match germline, which may point to a read error. The J gene is TRBJ2-3, the V gene TRBV11-3; D remains unclear. Looked up from germline, CDR1 is SGHNT and CDR2 is YENEEA. The CDR3 totals 12 residues. CDR3 loop: CASSLDPDTQYF. Here the CDR3 DNA reads TGTGCCAGCAGCTTAGACCCAGATACGCAATATTTT.

The chain is built from TRBV4-2 and TRBJ2-5, with 7 nucleotides matching TRBD1. The V gene end was trimmed by 1 base and the J gene end by 2 bases; junction bases not matched to a gene: 10. The CDR3 contains 17 residues. Germline V gives CDR1 LGHNA, CDR2 YNFKEQ. CDR3 protein: CASSQARLDRDQETQYF. CDR3 bases: TGTGCCAGCAGCCAAGCCCGTCTAGACAGGGATCAAGAGACCCAGTACTTC.

This chain links TRBV7-9 with TRBJ2-7; D gene ambiguous. Germline CDR1 SEHNR, CDR2 FQNEAQ (reference sequence). This CDR3 contains 12 residues. Deletions cut 7 bases from V and 4 bases from J, with 11 bases between. The CDR3 reads CASNRASYEQYF. In DNA, the CDR3 is TGTGCCAGCAACCGAGCGAGTTACGAGCAGTACTTC.

V usage is TRBV11-2 and J usage is TRBJ1-1; D is undetermined. Between the trimmed V and J ends, which lost 5 bases and 0 bases, there was a span of 7 bases. Germline lookup yields CDR1 SGHAT and CDR2 FQNNGV. CDR3 length: 13 residues. This chain's CDR3 is CASSDSMNTEAFF. CDR3 nucleotide sequence: TGTGCCAGCAGCGACTCCATGAACACTGAAGCTTTCTTT.

There are a few counts of this clone. The V and J genes are TRBV9 and TRBJ1-5; D is perhaps TRBD1 (5 bases). Germline-derived CDR1 and CDR2 are SGDLS and YYNGEE. Trimming cost V 0 bases and J 0 bases, with 7 bases left between them. This CDR3 contains 15 residues. The CDR3 DNA sequence: TGTGCCAGCAGCGTAGGGGGCAGTAGCAATCAGCCCCAGCATTTT. This translates into CASSVGGSSNQPQHF.